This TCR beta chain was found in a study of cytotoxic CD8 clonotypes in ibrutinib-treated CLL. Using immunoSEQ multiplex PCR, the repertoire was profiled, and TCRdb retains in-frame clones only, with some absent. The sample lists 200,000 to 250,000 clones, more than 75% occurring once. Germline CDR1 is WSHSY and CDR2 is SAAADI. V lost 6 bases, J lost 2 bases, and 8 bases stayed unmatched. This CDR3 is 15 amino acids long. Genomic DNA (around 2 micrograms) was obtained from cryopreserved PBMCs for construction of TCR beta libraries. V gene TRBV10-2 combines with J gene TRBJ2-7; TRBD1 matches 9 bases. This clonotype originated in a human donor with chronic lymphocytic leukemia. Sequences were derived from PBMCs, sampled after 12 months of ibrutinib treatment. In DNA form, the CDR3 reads TGCGCCAGCAGCCAGCGGGGACAGGGCACCTACGAGCAGTACTTC. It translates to CASSQRGQGTYEQYF.